The T cell receptor beta chain under discussion was sequenced for a study of cytomegalovirus exposure and HLA in healthy donors (dated by TCRdb to the late 2010s). About the investigation overall: In an earlier analysis of 587 of the donors, 276 Gb of sequence data and 95 million to 130 million unique TCR beta sequences from about 179 million T cells were reported. An early release that covered about 640 HLA-typed donors contained approximately 290 gigabases of sequencing data and approximately 85 million unique TCR sequences. The genetic ancestry cluster associated with self-reported Caucasian donors included 65% to 90% of the approximately 400 genotyped donors. The study was designed to test whether signatures of past pathogen exposure could be identified by cataloging public T cell receptors. The study used immunosequencing to profile the T cell repertoires of under 700 subjects and linked those repertoires to cytomegalovirus serostatus. Besides the first cohort of hundreds of subjects, a separate validation cohort made up of some 110 different subjects was used. To predict cytomegalovirus infection status, the study combined high-throughput TCR immunosequencing, statistical association of individual TCRs with disease status, and machine learning. To study patterns of TCR occurrence, a later analysis re-analyzed previously published TCR beta repertoires from several hundred donors and added high-resolution HLA genotyping. Rather than drawing on any new phenotypic data, the later analysis identified candidate immune exposures from TCR beta sequences and the way those sequences occurred across donors. An earlier analysis of about 600 of the donors used high-throughput TCR beta sequencing to judge whether each TCR beta V gene segment behaved as functional or pseudogenic. Donor age, sex, ethnicity and CMV serostatus were compiled alongside the repertoire data. A later genetic analysis used genome-wide SNP genotypes for about 60% of the roughly 700 donors, treating that subset as a discovery cohort. All discovery cohort repertoires had been generated on a single sequencing platform. Class I and class II HLA loci were covered by the typing at four-digit resolution. Typing coverage differed by locus: A, B, C, DRB1 and DQB1 were typed in about 629-630 donors, DQA1 in about 560, DPA1 in around 600, and DPB1 in around 490. A handful of DR-DQ haplotypes were handled as single units for association and clustering because linkage in the cohort was strong. Among 300 to 500 genotyped donors of the cohort, an average of around 220,000 unique TCR beta nucleotide sequences was sequenced per donor, of which 15% to 20% were non-productive.

General conclusions and limits of the study: A total of fewer than 200 TCR beta chains were listed by the study as associated with cytomegalovirus. Three of the identified cytomegalovirus-associated TCR beta chains were confirmed in vitro to be specific for cytomegalovirus antigens. Some IMGT-functional V segments, including TRBV6-2 and TRBV6-3, could not be told apart with the 87-base-pair reads, so those segments were excluded. For the cohort, immune exposure information was limited to CMV serostatus. A later genetic analysis associated a missense DCLRE1C variant with V-gene and J-gene trimming of TCR beta chains, and an independent cohort replicated the association. Because counts were too low, fewer than 20 rarely observed V segments, including chromosome 9 orphons, were excluded from the earlier analysis of several hundred of the donors. While some public TCRs were present in many individuals, most TCR sequences turned up only very rarely across donors. Correlated functional status among segregating V segments might be attributable to linkage disequilibrium, but an unknown experimental factor could not be ruled out. In this cohort, only TCR beta chains were sequenced, and detectable features were limited by the absence of alpha or paired-chain data. Cytomegalovirus status was reported to be diagnosed by the classifier with high specificity and sensitivity in both the original and validation cohorts. The presence/absence analyses assumed that sequencing depth was roughly uniform across donors, and that assumption may not be true. Because HLA typing was unavailable for some donors at each locus, only the typed subset was used in association tests. According to a later analysis, most CMV-associated TCR beta chains appeared to be HLA-restricted, and the HLA associations seemed to be driven largely by CMV exposure. When HLA alleles, especially DR and DQ, strongly co-occurred, attributing TCR associations to individual alleles was difficult. At a false discovery rate of 0.05, a later analysis linked 16,951 TCR beta sequences to specific HLA alleles. Compared with the approximately 710-donor mean, donors in an Asian-associated ancestry cluster had fewer N-insertions in productive TCRs, according to a later genetic analysis. The sequencing pipeline was judged likely to have produced a cluster of highly shared sequence variants as a technical artifact. A later analysis reported that several top co-occurrence clusters appeared linked to parvovirus B19, influenza, CMV and Epstein-Barr virus. In a later analysis, TCR association rates were found to vary across HLA loci, with the most associated TCRs seen for DRB1 alleles and the fewest for HLA-C alleles. An earlier analysis of several hundred of the donors showed that most TCR beta V segments appeared in productive rearrangements either about 90% or about 30% of the time, which broadly matched IMGT annotations. A further reported finding was that TCR beta sequences accurately predicted the HLA-A and HLA-B alleles for most subjects in the first cohort. In a later analysis, HLA-associated TCR beta chains were found to be more clonally expanded and to have lower generation probabilities than equally common non-associated chains. It was suggested by the authors that the approach could potentially be generalized to other disease states and immunological phenotypes.

The cohort consisted of some 730 healthy bone marrow donors. At the time of sampling, all cohort members were nominally healthy, though unrecorded immune exposures were likely present. The donor was CMV seronegative and belonged to the group of 352 seronegative cohort members. Each donor provided a peripheral blood sample, and peripheral blood mononuclear cells were used for TCR beta sequencing. The Qiagen DNeasy Blood Extraction Kit was used to extract genomic DNA from the blood cell samples. Library prep was done by the immunoSEQ multiplex PCR assay. For the multiplex PCR, a mixture combining 60 forward primers for TCR Vbeta segments and 13 reverse primers for TCR Jbeta segments was used. The CDR3 region of rearranged TCR beta genes was amplified from genomic DNA by a multiplex PCR assay. The amplified TCR beta libraries were sequenced on the Illumina HiSeq System as 87-base-pair reads. As for the original processing: A later analysis counted about 80 million unique TCR beta chains across the approximately 700 repertoires, and some 11 million of these chains were shared by at least two donors. A nearest-neighbor algorithm error-corrected the raw reads and collapsed the reads into unique sequences, merging closely related sequences to remove PCR and sequencing errors. Alignment of CDR3 sequences to IMGT reference sequences was used to assign V, D and J gene segments. Each retained sequence needed at least a six-nucleotide match to both a V gene segment and a J gene segment. A rearrangement was called productive if the CDR3 had no stop codons and remained in frame with V and J, and every other rearrangement was called non-productive. Following IMGT convention, CDR3 was defined as the stretch from the second conserved V-encoded cysteine up to the conserved J-encoded phenylalanine. The earlier analysis of approximately 590 of the donors excluded any sequence lacking an unambiguous match to a single V gene segment. In an earlier analysis of several hundred of the donors, V segments were called functional above 56.7% productive rearrangements and were called segregating when the between-donor standard deviation exceeded 5%. A statistical classification framework was built for diagnosing cytomegalovirus status from the catalog of TCR beta chain sequences. In a later analysis, TCR nucleotide sequences were compared against IMGT/GENE-DB human TR gene sequences so that V and J genes could be assigned. The TCRdist pipeline was used in a later analysis to assign CDR3 sequences and most-parsimonious VDJ recombination scenarios. A later analysis defined each TCR beta chain by its CDR3 amino acid sequence plus V-gene family, and excluded reads lacking a unique V-gene family. To address suspected cross-contamination and a sequencing artifact, a later analysis removed 550 to 750 highly shared, low-generation-probability nucleotide sequences. For each public chain, a later analysis derived a clonal expansion index from normalized ranks of inferred template counts within each repertoire. In a later analysis, generation probabilities were computed using a VDJ recombination model fitted to out-of-frame rearrangements, and the results were checked against IGoR. Hypergeometric tests were used in a later analysis to score TCR-TCR, TCR-HLA and TCR-CMV co-occurrence, with a repertoire-size bias correction applied to the TCR pairs. A later analysis estimated false discovery rates by permuting HLA or CMV assignments 20 times. A later analysis grouped co-occurring TCRs with DBSCAN, adding TCRdist sequence similarity when clustering within HLA-allele-positive subsets. Repertoires with fewer than 30,000 or more than 120,000 public chains, plus five repertoires with anomalous nucleotide sharing, were excluded from co-occurrence clustering. TCRdb stores this immuneACCESS table with in-frame sequences only. Part of the clones is absent; in the studies checked, under half of the shortfall reflects unresolved V genes, and no reason is known for the rest. D and trimming come from the DNA, and the V and J calls and clone size come from that table. Per the sample table, the count is about 47,000 clones. The ten top clones hold 17% of the sample.

Note on this clone: No antigen is known for it.

Trimmed from V: 4 bases; trimmed from J: 8 bases; junction bases lacking a gene match: 4. Measured from the cysteine to the phenylalanine, the CDR3 is 13 residues long. Just CDR3 DNA is preserved here, 39 bases in frame from base 1. The sequenced material came from PBMCs. The V gene is TRBV23-1 and the J gene is TRBJ1-1; a stretch of 10 junction bases matches TRBD1. TRBV23-1 is sorted into the ORF group, with uncertain function. This TCR was sampled from a male donor in good health and CMV-seronegative. The CDR3 sequence is CASSPRDRGEAFF. The bases are TGCGCCAGCAGTCCCCGGGACAGGGGAGAAGCTTTCTTT.